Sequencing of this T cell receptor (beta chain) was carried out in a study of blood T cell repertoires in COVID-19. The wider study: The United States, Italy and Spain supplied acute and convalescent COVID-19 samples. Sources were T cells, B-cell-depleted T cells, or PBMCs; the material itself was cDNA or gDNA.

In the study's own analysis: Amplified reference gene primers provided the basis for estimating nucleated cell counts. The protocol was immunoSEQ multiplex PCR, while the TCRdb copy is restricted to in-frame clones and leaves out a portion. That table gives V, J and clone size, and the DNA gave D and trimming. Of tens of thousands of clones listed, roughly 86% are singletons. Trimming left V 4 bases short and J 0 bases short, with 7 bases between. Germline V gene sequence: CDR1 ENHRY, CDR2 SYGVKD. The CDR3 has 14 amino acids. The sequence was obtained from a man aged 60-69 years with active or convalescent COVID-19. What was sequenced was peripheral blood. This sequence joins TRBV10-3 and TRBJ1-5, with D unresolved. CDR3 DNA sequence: TGTGCCATCAGTGGGGCGTATAGCAATCAGCCCCAGCATTTT. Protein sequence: CAISGAYSNQPQHF.